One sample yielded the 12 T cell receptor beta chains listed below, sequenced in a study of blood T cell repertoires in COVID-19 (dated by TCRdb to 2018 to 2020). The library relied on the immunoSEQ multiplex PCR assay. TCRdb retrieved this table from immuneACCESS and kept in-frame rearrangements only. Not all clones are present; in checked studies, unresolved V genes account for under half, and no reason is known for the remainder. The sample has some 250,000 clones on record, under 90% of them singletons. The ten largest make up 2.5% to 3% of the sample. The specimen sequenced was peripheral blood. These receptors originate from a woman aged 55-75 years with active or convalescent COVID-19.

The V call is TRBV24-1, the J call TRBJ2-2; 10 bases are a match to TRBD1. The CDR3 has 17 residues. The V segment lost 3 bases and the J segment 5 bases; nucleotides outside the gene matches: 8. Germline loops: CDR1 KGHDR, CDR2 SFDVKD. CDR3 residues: CATSDPAGTGVTGELFF. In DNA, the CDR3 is TGTGCCACCAGTGATCCCGCCGGGACAGGGGTGACCGGGGAGCTGTTTTTT.

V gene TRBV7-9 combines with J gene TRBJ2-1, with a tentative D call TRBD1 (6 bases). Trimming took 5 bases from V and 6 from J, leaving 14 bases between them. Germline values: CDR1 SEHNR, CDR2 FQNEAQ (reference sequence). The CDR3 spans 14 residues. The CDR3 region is CASSIQGFGNEQFF. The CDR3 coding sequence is TGTGCCAGCAGCATCCAGGGGTTTGGCAATGAGCAGTTCTTC. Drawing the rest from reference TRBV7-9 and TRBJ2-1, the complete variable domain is DTGVSQNPRHKITKRGQNVTFRCDPISEHNRLYWYRQTLGQGPEFLTYFQNEAQLEKSRLLSDRFSAERPKGSFSTLEIQRTEQGDSAMYLCASSIQGFGNEQFFGPGTRLTVL.

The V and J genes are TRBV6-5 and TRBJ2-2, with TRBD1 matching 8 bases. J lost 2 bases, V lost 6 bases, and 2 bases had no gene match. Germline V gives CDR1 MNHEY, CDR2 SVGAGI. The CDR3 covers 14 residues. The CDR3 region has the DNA TGTGCCAGCAGGGACAGGGTTAACACCGGGGAGCTGTTTTTT. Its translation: CASRDRVNTGELFF.

Written as DNA, the CDR3 is TGTGCCAGCAGTCCTACAGGGATCGAGCAGTACTTC. Translating gives CASSPTGIEQYF. The V and J genes are TRBV7-9 and TRBJ2-7; D may be TRBD1 (6 bases). The germline CDR1 and CDR2 sequences are SEHNR and FQNEAQ (reference sequence). There are 12 residues in the CDR3. The germline V and J ends were trimmed by 6 bases and 6 bases, with 12 bases remaining between them.

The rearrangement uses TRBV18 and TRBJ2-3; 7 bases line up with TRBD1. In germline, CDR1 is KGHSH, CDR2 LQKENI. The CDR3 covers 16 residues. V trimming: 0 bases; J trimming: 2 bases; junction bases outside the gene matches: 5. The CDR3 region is CASSPPDRIFTDTQYF. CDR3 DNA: TGTGCCAGCTCACCACCGGACAGGATTTTCACAGATACGCAGTATTTT.

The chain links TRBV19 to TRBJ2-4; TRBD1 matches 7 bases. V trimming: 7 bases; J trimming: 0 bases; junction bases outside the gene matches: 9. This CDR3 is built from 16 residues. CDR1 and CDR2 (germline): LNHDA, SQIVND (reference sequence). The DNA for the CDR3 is TGTGCCAGTACTCCAGGGACAGCCCTAGCCAAAAACATTCAGTACTTC. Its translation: CASTPGTALAKNIQYF.

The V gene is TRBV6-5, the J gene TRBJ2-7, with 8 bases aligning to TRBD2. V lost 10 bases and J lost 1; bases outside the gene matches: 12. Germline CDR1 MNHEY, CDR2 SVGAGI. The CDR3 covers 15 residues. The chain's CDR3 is CATSGGDLGSYEQYF. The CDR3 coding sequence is TGTGCCACATCGGGAGGGGACCTGGGTTCCTACGAGCAGTACTTC.

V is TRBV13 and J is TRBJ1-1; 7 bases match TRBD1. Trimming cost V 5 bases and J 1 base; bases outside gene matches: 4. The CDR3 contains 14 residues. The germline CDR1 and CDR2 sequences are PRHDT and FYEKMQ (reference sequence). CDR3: CASSEGGGNTEAFF. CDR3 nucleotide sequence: TGTGCCAGCAGCGAAGGGGGCGGGAACACTGAAGCTTTCTTT. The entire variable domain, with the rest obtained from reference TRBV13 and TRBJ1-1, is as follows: AAGVIQSPRHLIKEKRETATLKCYPIPRHDTVYWYQQGPGQDPQFLISFYEKMQSDKGSIPDRFSAQQFSDYHSELNMSSLELGDSALYFCASSEGGGNTEAFFGQGTRLTVV.

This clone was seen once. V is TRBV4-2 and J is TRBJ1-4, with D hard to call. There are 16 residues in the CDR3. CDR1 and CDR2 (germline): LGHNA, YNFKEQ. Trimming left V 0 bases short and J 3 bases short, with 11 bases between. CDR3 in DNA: TGTGCCAGCAGCCAAGATTCCCAGGTCCCTAATGAAAAACTGTTTTTT. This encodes CASSQDSQVPNEKLFF.

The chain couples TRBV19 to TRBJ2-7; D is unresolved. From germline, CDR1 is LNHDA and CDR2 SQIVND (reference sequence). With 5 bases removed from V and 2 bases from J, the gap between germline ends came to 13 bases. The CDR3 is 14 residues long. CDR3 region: CASSPRQSPYEQYF. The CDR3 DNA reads TGTGCCAGTAGTCCCCGACAAAGCCCCTACGAGCAGTACTTC. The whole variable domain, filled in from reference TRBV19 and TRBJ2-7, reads DGGITQSPKYLFRKEGQNVTLSCEQNLNHDAMYWYRQDPGQGLRLIYYSQIVNDFQKGDIAEGYSVSREKKESFPLTVTSAQKNPTAFYLCASSPRQSPYEQYFGPGTRLTVT.

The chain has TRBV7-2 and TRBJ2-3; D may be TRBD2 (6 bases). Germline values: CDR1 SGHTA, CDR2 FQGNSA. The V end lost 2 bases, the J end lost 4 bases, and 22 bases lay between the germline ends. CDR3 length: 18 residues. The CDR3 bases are TGTGCCAGCAGCTTACAGGTTGATGGCGGGGCGGGGTCAGATACGCAGTATTTT. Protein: CASSLQVDGGAGSDTQYF.

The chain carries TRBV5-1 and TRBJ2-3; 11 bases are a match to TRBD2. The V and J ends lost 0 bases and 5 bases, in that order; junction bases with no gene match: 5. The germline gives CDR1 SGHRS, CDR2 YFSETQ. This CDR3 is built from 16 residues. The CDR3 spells CASSLGSGGAVDTQYF. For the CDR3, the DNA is TGCGCCAGCAGCTTGGGTAGCGGGGGGGCTGTAGATACGCAGTATTTT.